This T cell receptor beta chain is from a study of metastatic and nonmetastatic thyroid tumors. As for the study in general: Thyroid patients, malignant and benign, had repertoires compared across blood and tumor or nodule tissue. The study's findings and limits: For both blood and tumor, malignant thyroid tumors reportedly showed significantly higher TCR beta diversity than benign nodules did.

Per the study methods: Clinicopathological groups of papillary thyroid cancer showed CDR3 differences that were used to build a distant-metastasis classifier. TCRdb reprocessed the PCR reads using MiXCR. The authors' filters were not applied to this entry. This table has 21,000 or so clones, about 25% appearing once. This clone came up many times. Its antigen is as yet unknown. All patients were untreated before thyroid surgery. The germline V gene has CDR1 SGHAT and CDR2 FQNNGV. This CDR3 is 15 amino acids long. The V gene lost 1 base and the J gene lost 2 bases, with 12 bases spanning the gap. The chain recombines TRBV11-2 with TRBJ2-7; D unresolved. Source material: tumor tissue. The receptor comes from a female donor with papillary thyroid cancer or a benign thyroid nodule (not recorded which). Some clones in this sample may be carry-over from other donors' samples. CDR3 DNA sequence: TGTGCCAGCAGCTTAGGTTCAGACGGAACCTACGAGCAGTACTTC. Encoded protein: CASSLGSDGTYEQYF.